This T cell receptor (beta chain) was sequenced in a study of control samples from healthy donors and cancer patients. This CDR3 region has 16 residues. The germline V gene encodes CDR1 SGHTA and CDR2 FQGTGA. V shed 5 bases and J shed 6 bases, with 17 bases lying between them. Assay: immunoSEQ multiplex PCR; the TCRdb copy retains only in-frame clones and omits some. The table records about 100,000 clones, roughly 90% of them present only once. V usage is TRBV7-3 and J usage is TRBJ1-6, with D hard to call. Sequenced input: blood. The receptor comes from a woman aged 45-65 years in good health. The CDR3 region has the DNA TGTGCCAGCAGCCCAACCACCCGAGCCATTAATTCACCCCTCCACTTT. Its translation: CASSPTTRAINSPLHF.